These 4 T cell receptor beta chains were all obtained from the same sample, sequenced in a study of T cell responses to AZD1222 COVID-19 vaccine. Measured with immunoSEQ multiplex PCR; TCRdb has only the in-frame clones, and not every one. This table has roughly 130,000 clones, approximately 92% appearing once. The specimen comprised peripheral blood, sampled 28 days after the second AZD1222 dose. The source is an adult who received the AZD1222 COVID-19 vaccine.

The chain carries TRBV10-3 and TRBJ1-1, with D uncertain. The V and J ends lost 0 bases and 2 bases respectively, with 10 bases between them. Germline V gene data show CDR1 as ENHRY and CDR2 as SYGVKD. There are 15 residues in the CDR3. CDR3 nucleotides: TGTGCCATCAGTGAGTCCGGGCAGTCCAACACTGAAGCTTTCTTT. Translated: CAISESGQSNTEAFF.

The chain uses TRBV30 and TRBJ2-7; D might be TRBD1 (5 bases). Germline V gene lookup returns CDR1 GTSNPN and CDR2 SVGIG (reference sequence). With 4 bases removed from V and 2 bases from J, the gap between germline ends came to 15 bases. This CDR3 is 14 amino acids long. For the CDR3, the DNA is TGTGCCTGGATAAGGGGTCAGGGCCCCTACGAGCAGTACTTC. This codes for CAWIRGQGPYEQYF.

CDR3 nucleotide sequence: TGCGCCAGCAGCCAACGGGACAGGGACTACTATAATTCACCCCTCCACTTT. Its protein is CASSQRDRDYYNSPLHF. This sequence joins TRBV4-3 and TRBJ1-6, with TRBD1 matching over 9 bases. This CDR3 has 17 residues. Germline trimming cut 2 bases from V and 3 bases from J; bases unmatched to any gene: 5. Germline values: CDR1 LGHNA, CDR2 YSLEER.

The chain is built from TRBV7-2 and TRBJ1-2, with 8 bases identical to TRBD1. Losses at the gene ends were 5 bases for V and 8 bases for J; bases not matched to a gene: 10. The germline V gene encodes CDR1 SGHTA and CDR2 FQGNSA. The CDR3 has 14 residues. CDR3 nucleotides: TGTGCCAGCAGCACGCGACAGGGGACGGAGGGCTACACCTTC. This translates into CASSTRQGTEGYTF.